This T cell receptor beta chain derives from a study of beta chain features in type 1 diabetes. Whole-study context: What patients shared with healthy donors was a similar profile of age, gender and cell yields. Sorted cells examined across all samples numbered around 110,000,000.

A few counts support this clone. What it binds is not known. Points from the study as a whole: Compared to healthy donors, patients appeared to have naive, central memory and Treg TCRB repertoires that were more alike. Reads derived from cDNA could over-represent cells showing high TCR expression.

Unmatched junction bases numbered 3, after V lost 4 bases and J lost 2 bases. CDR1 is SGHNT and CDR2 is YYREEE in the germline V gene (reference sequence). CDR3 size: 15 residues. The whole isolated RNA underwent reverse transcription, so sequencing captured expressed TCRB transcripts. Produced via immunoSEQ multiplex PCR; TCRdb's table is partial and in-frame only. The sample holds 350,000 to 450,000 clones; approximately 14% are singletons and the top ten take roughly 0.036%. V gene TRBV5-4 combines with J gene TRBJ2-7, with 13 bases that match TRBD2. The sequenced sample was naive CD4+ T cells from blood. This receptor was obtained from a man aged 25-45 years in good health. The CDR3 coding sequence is TGTGCCAGCAGCCGGGGACTAGCGGGACCCTACGAGCAGTACGTC. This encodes CASSRGLAGPYEQYV.